The table lists the clone carrying this T cell receptor beta chain with a few counts. This specimen comes from a study of T cells in Graves' hyperthyroidism and ophthalmopathy. RNA transcripts yielded amplified TCR beta CDR3 regions. The TCR CDR3 was amplified in a first-round RT-PCR using the HTBI primer set. TCRdb recomputed calls from the multiplex PCR reads with MiXCR, one row per CDR3 protein. The sample lists about 270,000 distinct CDR3 sequences; approximately 21% were seen once. This CDR3 is built from 12 residues. Looked up from germline, CDR1 is SNHLY and CDR2 is FYNNEI. V lost 1 base to trimming and J lost 8 bases, with 7 bases between them.

The rearrangement links TRBV2 to TRBJ2-3; D ambiguous. The sequencing sample was made of blood. The source is a man aged 25 to 40 with Graves' ophthalmopathy. The CDR3 coding sequence is TGTGCCAGCAGTGAAGAGGGCAGTACGCAGTATTTT. Protein: CASSEEGSTQYF.